The subject of this entry is one TCR beta chain. The antigen remains undetermined. This record belongs to a study of shared clonotypes between healthy human individuals. CD4+ cells were split into CD45RA+ naive and CD45RA-negative memory subsets. The CDR3 extends over 15 amino acids. V was cut by 4 bases and J by 8 bases, with 16 bases left in between. CDR1 and CDR2 (germline): SGHRS, YFSETQ. Study processing details: ImmunoSEQ sequences covered only the junction and lacked quality scores; filtering therefore differed. Profiling relied on immunoSEQ multiplex PCR, and the TCRdb table lists in-frame clones only, not all of them. The DNA gave D and trimming, while V, J and clone size come from that table. The top ten hold under 0.06% of the sample, which has under 650,000 clones, almost 97% seen once. General study results and limits: Naive subsets generally had larger estimated richness than memory subsets.

The rearrangement joins TRBV5-1 to TRBJ1-6; maybe TRBD1 (5 bases). The material sequenced was naive CD4+ T cells sorted from blood. Subset noted: CD45RA+ positively selected. The receptor's source is a young woman in good health. CDR3 in DNA: TGCGCCAGCAGCGTTGGACACCCTGGGGATTCACCCCTCCACTTT. Translated, it gives CASSVGHPGDSPLHF.